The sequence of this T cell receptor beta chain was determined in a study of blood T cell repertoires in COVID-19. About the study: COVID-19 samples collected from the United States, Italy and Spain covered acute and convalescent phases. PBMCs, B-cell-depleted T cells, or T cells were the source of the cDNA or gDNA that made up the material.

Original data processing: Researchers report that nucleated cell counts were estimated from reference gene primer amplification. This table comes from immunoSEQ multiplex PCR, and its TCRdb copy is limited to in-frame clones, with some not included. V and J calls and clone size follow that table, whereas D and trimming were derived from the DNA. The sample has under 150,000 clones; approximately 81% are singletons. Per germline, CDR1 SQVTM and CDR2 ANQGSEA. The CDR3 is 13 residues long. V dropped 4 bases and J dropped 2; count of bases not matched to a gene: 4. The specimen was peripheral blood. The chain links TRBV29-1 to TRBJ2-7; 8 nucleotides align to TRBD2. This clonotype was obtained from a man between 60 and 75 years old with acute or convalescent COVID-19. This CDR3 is CSVVTSGTYEQYF. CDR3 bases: TGCAGCGTTGTTACTAGCGGCACCTACGAGCAGTACTTC.